This record covers a single T cell receptor beta chain. The antigen is undetermined. The data were obtained in a study of T cells in localized non-small cell lung cancer. CDR1 SQVTM and CDR2 ANQGSEA come from the germline V gene. The CDR3 spans 13 residues. J gave up 5 bases and V 5 bases, and 7 bases lay outside the gene matches. Overall study findings and caveats: Median detection of top 100 tumor clones in adjacent lung was roughly 61 clones.

Generated by immunoSEQ multiplex PCR, the TCRdb table keeps only in-frame clones and is missing some. The sample carries some 64,000 clones, about four fifths recorded once. The sample consisted of PBMCs, taken before any cancer treatment. The origin of this receptor is a man between 35 and 75 years old with stage II lung adenocarcinoma. J is TRBJ1-1 and V is TRBV29-1, with 8 bases lining up with TRBD1. CDR3 region: CSVLQGGSTEAFF. As DNA, the CDR3 is TGCAGCGTTCTACAGGGGGGAAGTACTGAAGCTTTCTTT.